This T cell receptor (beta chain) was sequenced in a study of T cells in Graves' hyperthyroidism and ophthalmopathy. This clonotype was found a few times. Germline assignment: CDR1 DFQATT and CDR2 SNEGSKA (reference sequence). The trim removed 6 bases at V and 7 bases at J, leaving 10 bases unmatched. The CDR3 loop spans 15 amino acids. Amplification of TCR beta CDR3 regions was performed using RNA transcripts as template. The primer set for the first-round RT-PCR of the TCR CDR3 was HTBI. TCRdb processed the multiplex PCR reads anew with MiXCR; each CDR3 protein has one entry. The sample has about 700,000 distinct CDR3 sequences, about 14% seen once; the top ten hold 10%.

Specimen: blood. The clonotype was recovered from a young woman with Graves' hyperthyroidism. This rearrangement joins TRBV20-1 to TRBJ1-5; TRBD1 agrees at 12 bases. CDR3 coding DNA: TGCAGTGCCTCGATGGGGACAGGGGGCCGCCAGCCCCAGCATTTT. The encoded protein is CSASMGTGGRQPQHF.